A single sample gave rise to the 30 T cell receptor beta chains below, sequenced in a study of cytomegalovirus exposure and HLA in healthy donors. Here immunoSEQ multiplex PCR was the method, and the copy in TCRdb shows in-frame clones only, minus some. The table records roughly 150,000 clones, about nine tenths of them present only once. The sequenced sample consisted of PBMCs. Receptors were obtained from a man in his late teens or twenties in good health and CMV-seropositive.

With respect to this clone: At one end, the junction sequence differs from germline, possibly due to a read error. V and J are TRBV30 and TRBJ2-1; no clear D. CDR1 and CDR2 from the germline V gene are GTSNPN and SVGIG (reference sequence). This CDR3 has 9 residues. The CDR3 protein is CARSDEQFF. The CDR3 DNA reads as TGTGCCCGGAGCGATGAGCAGTTCTTC.

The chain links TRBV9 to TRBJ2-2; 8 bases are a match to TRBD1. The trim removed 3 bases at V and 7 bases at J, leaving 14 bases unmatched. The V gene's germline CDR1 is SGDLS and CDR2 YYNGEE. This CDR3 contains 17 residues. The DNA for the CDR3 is TGTGCCAGCAGCGCCAAAAGGGCAGGGGGCGCCGACGGGGAGCTGTTTTTT. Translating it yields CASSAKRAGGADGELFF.

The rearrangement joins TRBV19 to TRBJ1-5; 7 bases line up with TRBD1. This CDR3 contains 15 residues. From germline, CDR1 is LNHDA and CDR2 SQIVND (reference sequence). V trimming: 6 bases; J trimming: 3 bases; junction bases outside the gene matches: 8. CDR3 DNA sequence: TGTGCCAGTAGCCCCGAGACAGGGCTCAATCAGCCCCAGCATTTT. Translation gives CASSPETGLNQPQHF.

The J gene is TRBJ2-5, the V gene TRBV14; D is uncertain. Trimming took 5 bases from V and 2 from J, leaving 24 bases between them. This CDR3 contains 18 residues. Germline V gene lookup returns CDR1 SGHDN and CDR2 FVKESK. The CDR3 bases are TGTGCCAGCAGCACATTTGCCTGGCTAGGAGAGTCTCAAGAGACCCAGTACTTC. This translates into CASSTFAWLGESQETQYF. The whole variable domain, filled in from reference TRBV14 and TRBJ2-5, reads EAGVTQFPSHSVIEKGQTVTLRCDPISGHDNLYWYRRVMGKEIKFLLHFVKESKQDESGMPNNRFLAERTGGTYSTLKVQPAELEDSGVYFCASSTFAWLGESQETQYFGPGTRLLVL.

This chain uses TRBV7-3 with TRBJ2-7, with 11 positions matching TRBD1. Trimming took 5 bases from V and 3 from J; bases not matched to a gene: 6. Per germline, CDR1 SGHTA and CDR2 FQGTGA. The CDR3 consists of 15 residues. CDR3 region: CASSPRTGGFYEQYF. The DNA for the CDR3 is TGTGCCAGCAGCCCGCGGACAGGGGGCTTCTACGAGCAGTACTTC.

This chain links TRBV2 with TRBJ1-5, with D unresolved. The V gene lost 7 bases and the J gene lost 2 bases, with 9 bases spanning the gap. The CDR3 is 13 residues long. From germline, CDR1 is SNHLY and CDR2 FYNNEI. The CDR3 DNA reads TGTGCCAGCATGTACGGGGGCAATCAGCCCCAGCATTTT. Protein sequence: CASMYGGNQPQHF.

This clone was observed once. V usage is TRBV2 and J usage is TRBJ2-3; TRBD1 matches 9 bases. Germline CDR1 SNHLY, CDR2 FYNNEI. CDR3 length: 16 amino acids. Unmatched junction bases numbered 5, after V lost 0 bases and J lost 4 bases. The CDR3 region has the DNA TGTGCCAGCAGTGAAGCCGGGACAGGGTCGCCAGATACGCAGTATTTT. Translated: CASSEAGTGSPDTQYF.

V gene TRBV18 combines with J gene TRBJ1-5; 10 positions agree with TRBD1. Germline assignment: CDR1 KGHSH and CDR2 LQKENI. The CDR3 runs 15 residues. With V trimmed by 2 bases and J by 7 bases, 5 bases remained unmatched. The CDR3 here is CASSPSTGGGQPQHF. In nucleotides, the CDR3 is TGTGCCAGCTCACCATCGACAGGGGGCGGGCAGCCCCAGCATTTT.

CDR3 sequence reads: CASSFLTSVTYEQYF. The CDR3 DNA follows: TGTGCCAGCAGCTTTCTTACTAGCGTTACCTACGAGCAGTACTTC. This chain uses TRBV11-2 with TRBJ2-7; TRBD2 aligns across 7 bases. J gave up 2 bases and V 3 bases, and 7 bases lay outside the gene matches. The CDR3 totals 15 residues. The germline V gene has CDR1 SGHAT and CDR2 FQNNGV.

DNA for the CDR3: TGTGCCAGCTCACCACGGGCGGGAGGCCAAGAGACCCAGTACTTC. It translates to CASSPRAGGQETQYF. The rearrangement joins TRBV18 to TRBJ2-5, with 8 bases matching TRBD2. CDR1 and CDR2 from the germline V gene are KGHSH and LQKENI. V trimming: 1 base; J trimming: 1 base; junction bases outside the gene matches: 2. This CDR3 is 15 amino acids long.

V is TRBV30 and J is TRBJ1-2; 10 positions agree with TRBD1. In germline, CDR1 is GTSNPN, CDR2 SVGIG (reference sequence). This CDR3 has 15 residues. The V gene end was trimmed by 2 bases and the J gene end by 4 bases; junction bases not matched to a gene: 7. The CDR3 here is CAWSISGQGTYGYTF. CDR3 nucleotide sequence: TGTGCCTGGAGTATTTCGGGACAGGGGACCTATGGCTACACCTTC.

The CDR3 DNA follows: TGTGCCAGCAGTGGGGCAGGGTTGACAGATACGCAGTATTTT. It codes for CASSGAGLTDTQYF. The J gene is TRBJ2-3, the V gene TRBV6-1, with a tentative D call TRBD1 (5 bases). This CDR3 contains 14 residues. V was trimmed by 4 bases and J by 3 bases, leaving 11 bases between them. Germline values: CDR1 MNHNS, CDR2 SASEGT.

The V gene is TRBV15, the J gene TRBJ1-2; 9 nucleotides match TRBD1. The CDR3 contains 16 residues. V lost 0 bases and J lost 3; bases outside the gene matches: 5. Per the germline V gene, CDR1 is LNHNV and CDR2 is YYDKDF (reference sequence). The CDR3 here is CATSRDRTGVYYGYTF. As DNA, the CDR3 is TGTGCCACCAGCAGAGACCGGACAGGGGTGTACTATGGCTACACCTTC.

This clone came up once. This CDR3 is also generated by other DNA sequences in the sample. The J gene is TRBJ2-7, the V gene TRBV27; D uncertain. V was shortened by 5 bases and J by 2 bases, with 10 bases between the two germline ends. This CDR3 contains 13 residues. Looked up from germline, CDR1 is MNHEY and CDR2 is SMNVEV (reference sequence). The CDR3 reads CASSLRSAYEQYF. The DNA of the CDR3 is TGTGCCAGCAGTCTACGGTCGGCCTACGAGCAGTACTTC.

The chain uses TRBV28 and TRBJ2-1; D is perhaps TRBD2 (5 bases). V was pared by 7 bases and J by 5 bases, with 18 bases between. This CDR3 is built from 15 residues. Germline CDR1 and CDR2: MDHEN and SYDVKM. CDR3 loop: CASTQRPDGNNEQFF. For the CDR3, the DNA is TGTGCCAGCACCCAAAGGCCGGACGGGAACAATGAGCAGTTCTTC.

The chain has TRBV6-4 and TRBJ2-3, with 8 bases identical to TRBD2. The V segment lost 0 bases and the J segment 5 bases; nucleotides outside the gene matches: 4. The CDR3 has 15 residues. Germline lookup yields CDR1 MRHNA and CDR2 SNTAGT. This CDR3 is CASSDSSRGGDTQYF. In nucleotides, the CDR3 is TGTGCCAGCAGTGACTCGAGTCGGGGGGGAGATACGCAGTATTTT.

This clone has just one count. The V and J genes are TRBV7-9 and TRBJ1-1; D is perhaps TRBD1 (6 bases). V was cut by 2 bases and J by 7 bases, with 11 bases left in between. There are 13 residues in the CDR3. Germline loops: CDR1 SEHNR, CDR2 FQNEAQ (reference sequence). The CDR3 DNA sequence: TGTGCCAGCAGCTTAAACGAGGGGGTTGAAGCTTTCTTT. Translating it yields CASSLNEGVEAFF.

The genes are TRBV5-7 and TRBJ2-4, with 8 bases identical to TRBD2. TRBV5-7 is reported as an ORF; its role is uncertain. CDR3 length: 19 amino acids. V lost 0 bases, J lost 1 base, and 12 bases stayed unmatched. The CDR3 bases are TGTGCCAGCAGCTTGGCCCTTCGAGCGGGGGCAGGGGCCAAAAACATTCAGTACTTC. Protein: CASSLALRAGAGAKNIQYF.

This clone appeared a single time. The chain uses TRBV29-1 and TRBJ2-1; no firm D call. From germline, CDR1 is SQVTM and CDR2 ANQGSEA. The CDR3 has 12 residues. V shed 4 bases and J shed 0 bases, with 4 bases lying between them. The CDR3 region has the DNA TGCAGCGTTGCCAGCTCCTACAATGAGCAGTTCTTC. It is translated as CSVASSYNEQFF.

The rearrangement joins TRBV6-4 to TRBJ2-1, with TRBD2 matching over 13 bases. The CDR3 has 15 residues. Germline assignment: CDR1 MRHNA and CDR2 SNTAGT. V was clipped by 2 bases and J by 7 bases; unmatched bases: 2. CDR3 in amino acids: CASSDGGLAGNEQFF. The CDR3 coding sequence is TGTGCCAGCAGTGACGGGGGACTAGCGGGAAATGAGCAGTTCTTC.

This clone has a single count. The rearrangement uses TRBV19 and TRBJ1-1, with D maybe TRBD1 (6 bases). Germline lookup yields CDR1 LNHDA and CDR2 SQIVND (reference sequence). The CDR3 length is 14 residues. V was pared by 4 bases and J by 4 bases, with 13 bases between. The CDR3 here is CASSNTGWGTEAFF. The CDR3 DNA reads TGTGCCAGTAGTAATACAGGGTGGGGCACTGAAGCTTTCTTT.

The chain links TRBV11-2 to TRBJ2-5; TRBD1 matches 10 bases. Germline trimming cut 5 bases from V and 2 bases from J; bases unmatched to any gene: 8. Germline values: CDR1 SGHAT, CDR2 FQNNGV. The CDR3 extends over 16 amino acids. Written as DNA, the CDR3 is TGTGCCAGCAGCCGGGACAGGGGATTTTCGCAAGAGACCCAGTACTTC. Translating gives CASSRDRGFSQETQYF.

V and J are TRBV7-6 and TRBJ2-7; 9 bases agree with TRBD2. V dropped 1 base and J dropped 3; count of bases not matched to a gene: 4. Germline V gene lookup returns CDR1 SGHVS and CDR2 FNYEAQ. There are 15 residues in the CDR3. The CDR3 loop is CASSLGTSEVYEQYF. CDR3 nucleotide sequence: TGTGCCAGCAGCTTAGGGACTAGCGAGGTCTACGAGCAGTACTTC.

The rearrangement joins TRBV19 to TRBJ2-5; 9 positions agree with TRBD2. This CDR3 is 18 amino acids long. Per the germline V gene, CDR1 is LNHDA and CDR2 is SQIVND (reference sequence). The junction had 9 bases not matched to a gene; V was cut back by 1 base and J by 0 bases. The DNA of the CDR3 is TGTGCCAGTAGTATAGTGAGGAGCAGACTAGCGGACCAAGAGACCCAGTACTTC. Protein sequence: CASSIVRSRLADQETQYF. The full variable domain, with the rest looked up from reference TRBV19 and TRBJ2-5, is DGGITQSPKYLFRKEGQNVTLSCEQNLNHDAMYWYRQDPGQGLRLIYYSQIVNDFQKGDIAEGYSVSREKKESFPLTVTSAQKNPTAFYLCASSIVRSRLADQETQYFGPGTRLLVL.

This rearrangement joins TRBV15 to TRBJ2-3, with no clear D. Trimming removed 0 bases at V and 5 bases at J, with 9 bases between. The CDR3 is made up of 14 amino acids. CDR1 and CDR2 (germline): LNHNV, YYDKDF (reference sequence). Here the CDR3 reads CATSRDLTGDTQYF. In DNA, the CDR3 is TGTGCCACCAGCAGAGATTTGACGGGAGATACGCAGTATTTT.

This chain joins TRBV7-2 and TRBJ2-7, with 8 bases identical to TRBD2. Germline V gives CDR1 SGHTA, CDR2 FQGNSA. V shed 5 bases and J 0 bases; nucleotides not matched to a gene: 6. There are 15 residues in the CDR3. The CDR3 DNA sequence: TGTGCCAGCAGCCAAACTAGCGGAAGCTCCTACGAGCAGTACTTC. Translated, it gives CASSQTSGSSYEQYF.

The CDR3 sequence is CASSALGEGRRTGELFF. The DNA of the CDR3 is TGTGCCAGCAGTGCCCTAGGAGAGGGTCGCAGGACCGGGGAGCTGTTTTTT. V gene TRBV25-1 combines with J gene TRBJ2-2, with a possible D match to TRBD2 (5 bases). With 4 bases removed from V and 5 bases from J, the gap between germline ends came to 20 bases. The CDR3 loop spans 17 amino acids. In germline, CDR1 is MGHDK, CDR2 SYGVNS.

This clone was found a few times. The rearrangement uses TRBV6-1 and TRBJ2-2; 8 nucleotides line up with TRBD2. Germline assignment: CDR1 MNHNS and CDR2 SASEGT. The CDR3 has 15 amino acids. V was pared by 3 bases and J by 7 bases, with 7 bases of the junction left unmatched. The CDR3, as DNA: TGTGCCAGCAGTGACCAAGCGGGAGAGGGCGGGGAGCTGTTTTTT. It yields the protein CASSDQAGEGGELFF.

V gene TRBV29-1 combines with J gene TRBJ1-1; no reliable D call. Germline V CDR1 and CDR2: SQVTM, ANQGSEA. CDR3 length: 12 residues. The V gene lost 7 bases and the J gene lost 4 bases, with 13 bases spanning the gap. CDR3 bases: TGCAGCGCCGAGCAGGTCGCCACTGAAGCTTTCTTT. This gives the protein CSAEQVATEAFF.

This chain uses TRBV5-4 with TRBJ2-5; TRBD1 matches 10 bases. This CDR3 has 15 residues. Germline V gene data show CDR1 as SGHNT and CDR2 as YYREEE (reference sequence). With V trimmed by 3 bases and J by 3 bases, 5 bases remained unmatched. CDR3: CASSWGTGVEETQYF. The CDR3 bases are TGTGCCAGCAGCTGGGGGACAGGGGTAGAAGAGACCCAGTACTTC.